Shown below are 8 T cell receptor beta chains from a single sample sequenced in a study of cytomegalovirus exposure and HLA in healthy donors. Primers for the PCR totalled 60 Vbeta and 13 Jbeta. The repertoire was sequenced with immunoSEQ multiplex PCR; TCRdb's copy has only in-frame clones and lacks some. The sample shows about 130,000 clones, 8.5% to 10% of them seen only once. The sample taken for sequencing was PBMCs. Source of these receptors: a man aged 35-49 years in good health and CMV-seronegative.

This chain uses TRBV7-9 with TRBJ2-1; 8 bases map to TRBD2. CDR3 length: 16 residues. The V segment lost 5 bases and the J segment 9 bases; nucleotides outside the gene matches: 15. Germline lookup yields CDR1 SEHNR and CDR2 FQNEAQ (reference sequence). The CDR3 loop reads CASSVEGAGALGEQFF. Here the CDR3 DNA reads TGTGCCAGCAGCGTTGAGGGAGCGGGGGCCCTCGGTGAGCAGTTCTTC.

This clone showed up just a few times. This chain connects TRBV28 to TRBJ2-3; 8 positions match TRBD2. CDR1 is MDHEN and CDR2 is SYDVKM in the germline V gene. Trimming at V came to 6 bases and at J to 2 bases, leaving 1 base not matched to a gene. The CDR3 consists of 13 residues. As DNA, the CDR3 is TGTGCCAGCAGCGGACTAGCCACAGATACGCAGTATTTT. The encoded protein is CASSGLATDTQYF.

V gene TRBV19 combines with J gene TRBJ2-1; 11 positions match TRBD2. Germline CDR1 and CDR2: LNHDA and SQIVND (reference sequence). The J segment lost 9 bases and the V segment lost 3 bases, leaving 7 bases of the junction unmatched. The CDR3 has 15 residues. The CDR3 bases are TGTGCCAGTAGTATCGGGCTAGCGGGGGGAAGTGAGCAGTTCTTC. This encodes CASSIGLAGGSEQFF. The full variable domain, its missing parts supplied by reference TRBV19 and TRBJ2-1, is DGGITQSPKYLFRKEGQNVTLSCEQNLNHDAMYWYRQDPGQGLRLIYYSQIVNDFQKGDIAEGYSVSREKKESFPLTVTSAQKNPTAFYLCASSIGLAGGSEQFFGPGTRLTVL.

This clone was counted between two and nine times. The CDR3 here is CATSAAGGAYEQYF. The CDR3 nucleotides are TGTGCCACCAGCGCGGCGGGGGGTGCCTACGAGCAGTACTTC. The V gene is TRBV15, the J gene TRBJ2-7, with 8 bases that match TRBD2. Losses at the gene ends were 5 bases for V and 2 bases for J; bases not matched to a gene: 5. Germline loops: CDR1 LNHNV, CDR2 YYDKDF (reference sequence). The CDR3 contains 14 residues.

This clone was seen a few times. At one end, the junction sequence differs from germline, possibly due to a read error. The rearrangement joins TRBV6-6 to TRBJ1-2; D call uncertain. The CDR3 has 10 amino acids. Germline V CDR1 and CDR2: MNHNY, SVGAGI (reference sequence). In nucleotides, the CDR3 is TGTGCCAGCCTCCAAACTTTTCTTAACTTC. It specifies CASLQTFLNF.

V gene TRBV29-1 combines with J gene TRBJ2-3, with TRBD2 identical over 8 bases. The CDR3 contains 14 residues. Germline V lookup: CDR1 SQVTM, CDR2 ANQGSEA. Trimming took 5 bases from V and 4 from J; bases not matched to a gene: 8. CDR3 DNA: TGCAGCGTTCCCGAGCAGCGGGGGTCAGATACGCAGTATTTT. This gives the protein CSVPEQRGSDTQYF.

This chain connects TRBV6-6 to TRBJ2-7; 7 bases match TRBD1. There are 14 residues in the CDR3. The V segment lost 6 bases and the J segment 2 bases; nucleotides outside the gene matches: 7. Germline V gene data show CDR1 as MNHNY and CDR2 as SVGAGI (reference sequence). The CDR3 loop reads CASRQGSSPYEQYF. The DNA of the CDR3 is TGTGCCAGCAGACAGGGGTCCAGCCCCTACGAGCAGTACTTC.

The rearrangement uses TRBV6-1 and TRBJ2-7; D unclear. The CDR3 is 11 residues long. Trimming pared 6 bases from V and 9 bases from J, leaving 12 bases between. Germline V gene data show CDR1 as MNHNS and CDR2 as SASEGT. The DNA of the CDR3 is TGTGCCAGCAGACCCCCCCCGCGGCAGTACTTC. Protein sequence: CASRPPPRQYF.